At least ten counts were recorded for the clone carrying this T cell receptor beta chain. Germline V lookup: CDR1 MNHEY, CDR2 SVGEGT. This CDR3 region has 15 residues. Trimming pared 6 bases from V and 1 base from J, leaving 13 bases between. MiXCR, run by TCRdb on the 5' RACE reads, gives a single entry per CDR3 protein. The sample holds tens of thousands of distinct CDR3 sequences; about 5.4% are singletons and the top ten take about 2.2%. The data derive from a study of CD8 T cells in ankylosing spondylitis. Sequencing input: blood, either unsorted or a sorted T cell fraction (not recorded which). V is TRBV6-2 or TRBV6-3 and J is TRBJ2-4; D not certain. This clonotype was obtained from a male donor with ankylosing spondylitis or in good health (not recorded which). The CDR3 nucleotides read TGTGCCAGCAGCCTTTTTTCTGGGGCCAAAAACATTCAGTACTTC. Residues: CASSLFSGAKNIQYF.